This record concerns one T cell receptor beta chain sequence. What it binds is unknown. After removal of 1 base from V and 0 bases from J, the junction contained 13 bases not matched to a gene. Germline values: CDR1 SGHRS, CDR2 YFSETQ. This CDR3 spans 18 amino acids. The sample originates from a study of graft-versus-host responses after intestinal transplantation. Study-level information: Anti-thymocyte globulin induction, then tacrolimus and steroids for approximately 3 years, went to all recipients.

General study points: Recipient marrow showed GvH clones, some seen first in ileum or blood. Early HvG declines after transplant were associated with peak circulating GvH clone levels.

Assay used: immunoSEQ multiplex PCR; TCRdb lists only in-frame clones, some missing. The repertoire holds over 100,000 clones, with approximately 92% as singletons. The sample here was unstimulated CD4+ T cells sorted from spleen or lymph node cells, taken before intestinal transplant. The chain has TRBV5-1 and TRBJ2-7, with 7 bases fitting TRBD1. This receptor was taken from a human donor who received an intestinal transplant. CDR3 nucleotide sequence: TGCGCCAGCAGCTTGAATTCGGGGACAGTCTTCTTCTCCTACGAGCAGTACTTC. It translates to CASSLNSGTVFFSYEQYF.